The 27 T cell receptor beta chains presented below share a single source sample, sequenced in a study of patients and donors after allogeneic stem cell transplantation. A single record per CDR3 protein comes from TCRdb applying MiXCR to the RT-PCR reads. The table has about a million distinct CDR3 sequences, over 15% seen once. The specimen sequenced was blood, either unsorted or a sorted T cell fraction (not recorded which). The receptors originated from a human donor who was either an allogeneic HSCT recipient or a stem cell or donor lymphocyte infusion donor (not recorded which). It is not recorded whose cells these are; they may come from a transplant donor.

V gene TRBV11-3 combines with J gene TRBJ1-6, with D maybe TRBD1 (6 bases). Germline CDR1 is SGHNT and CDR2 is YENEEA. The CDR3 totals 14 residues. V shed 4 bases and J shed 9 bases, with 13 bases lying between them. CDR3 coding DNA: TGTGCCAGCAGCTATGGACAGCTCCGTTCACCCCTCCACTTT. Its protein is CASSYGQLRSPLHF. Based on the CDR3 plus reference TRBV11-3 and TRBJ1-6, the full variable domain is EAGVVQSPRYKIIEKKQPVAFWCNPISGHNTLYWYLQNLGQGPELLIRYENEEAVDDSQLPKDRFSAERLKGVDSTLKIQPAELGDSAVYLCASSYGQLRSPLHFGNGTRLTVT.

This clonotype turned up a few times. The chain has TRBV20-1 and TRBJ1-5, with D hard to call. CDR1 is DFQATT and CDR2 is SNEGSKA in the germline V gene (reference sequence). The CDR3 consists of 15 residues. V dropped 7 bases and J dropped 4 bases, with 20 bases sitting between them. CDR3 bases: TGCAGTGTCTTTAAAGGGTCTGCCAAAAATCAGCCCCAGCATTTT. Translated, it gives CSVFKGSAKNQPQHF.

The chain couples TRBV9 to TRBJ1-5; no definite D call. Deletions cut 6 bases from V and 0 bases from J, with 13 bases between. CDR1 and CDR2 from the germline V gene are SGDLS and YYNGEE. CDR3 length equals 15 residues. The CDR3 region is CASNRQIDSNQPQHF. CDR3 in DNA: TGTGCCAGCAACCGTCAGATTGATAGCAATCAGCCCCAGCATTTT.

This clonotype turned up a few times. The V and J genes are TRBV12-3 or TRBV12-4 and TRBJ2-7, with D possibly matching TRBD1 (5 bases). Trimming took 3 bases from V and 0 from J, leaving 12 bases between them. This CDR3 has 15 amino acids. In DNA, the CDR3 is TGTGCCAGCAGTTTCATCGTACAGGCCTCCTACGAGCAGTACTTC. This sequence encodes CASSFIVQASYEQYF.

The genes are TRBV29-1 and TRBJ2-2; 8 bases agree with TRBD2. In germline, CDR1 is SQVTM, CDR2 ANQGSEA. V dropped 5 bases and J dropped 4; count of bases not matched to a gene: 6. The CDR3 has 14 residues. CDR3 region: CSVRREVSTGELFF. The CDR3 bases are TGCAGCGTTAGGCGGGAGGTCTCCACCGGGGAGCTGTTTTTT.

This chain connects TRBV12-3 or TRBV12-4 to TRBJ1-3, with D tentatively TRBD1 (5 bases). This CDR3 is 16 amino acids long. V lost 3 bases, J lost 4 bases, and 16 bases lay in between. The DNA for the CDR3 is TGTGCCAGCAGTTTTTTCTTGACAGAGTCAGGAAACACCATATATTTT. Protein product: CASSFFLTESGNTIYF.

Only a few counts were recorded for this clonotype. The chain joins TRBV15 to TRBJ1-4; D is ambiguous. The CDR3 runs to 17 residues. Trimming removed 1 base at V and 0 bases at J, with 12 bases between. The germline V gene encodes CDR1 LNHNV and CDR2 YYDKDF (reference sequence). CDR3 coding DNA: TGTGCCACCAGCAGAGCGGTGGGTTGGACAACTAATGAAAAACTGTTTTTT. Residues: CATSRAVGWTTNEKLFF.

In this sample, this clonotype turned up a few times. The V call is TRBV12-3 or TRBV12-4, the J call TRBJ2-3, with D unresolved. V was trimmed by 3 bases and J by 5 bases, leaving 12 bases between them. This CDR3 has 14 residues. The CDR3 is CASSLFNPGDTQYF. The CDR3, as DNA: TGTGCCAGCAGTTTGTTCAACCCGGGAGATACGCAGTATTTT.

The V and J genes are TRBV20-1 and TRBJ1-5; maybe TRBD1 (5 bases). The CDR3 runs to 15 residues. Trimming stripped 3 bases from V and 3 bases from J, with 15 bases between. From germline, CDR1 is DFQATT and CDR2 SNEGSKA (reference sequence). Here the CDR3 reads CSARRGEASNQPQHF. DNA for the CDR3: TGCAGTGCTAGGAGAGGGGAAGCATCCAATCAGCCCCAGCATTTT.

The genes are TRBV6-6 and TRBJ2-3; D remains ambiguous. The CDR3 runs 11 residues. The germline V gene has CDR1 MNHNY and CDR2 SVGAGI (reference sequence). V lost 8 bases to trimming and J lost 6 bases, with 9 bases between them. In DNA, the CDR3 is TGTGCCAGCGCCAAGGAGGATACGCAGTATTTT. This translates into CASAKEDTQYF.

This clonotype has a handful of counts. V gene TRBV20-1 combines with J gene TRBJ2-2; D is ambiguous. Between the trimmed V and J ends, which lost 3 bases and 6 bases, there was a span of 5 bases. This CDR3 is built from 11 residues. Per germline, CDR1 DFQATT and CDR2 SNEGSKA (reference sequence). The CDR3 DNA follows: TGCAGTGCTAGTGCGGCCGGGGAGCTGTTTTTT. Translated, it gives CSASAAGELFF.

This clonotype was seen a handful of times. The chain links TRBV11-2 to TRBJ2-5; 8 nucleotides align to TRBD1. The CDR3 runs 16 residues. CDR1 is SGHAT, CDR2 FQNNGV, per germline. J gave up 1 base and V 0 bases, and 4 bases lay outside the gene matches. This CDR3 reads CASSLDWGQAQETQYF. As DNA, the CDR3 is TGTGCCAGCAGCTTAGATTGGGGACAGGCCCAAGAGACCCAGTACTTC.

The gene calls are TRBV6-1 and TRBJ2-7, with D possibly being TRBD2 (6 bases). Germline V gene sequence: CDR1 MNHNS, CDR2 SASEGT. The length of the CDR3 is 13 residues. The V gene lost 6 bases and the J gene lost 4 bases, with 13 bases spanning the gap. CDR3 coding DNA: TGTGCCAGCAGGGAGGGATTTAGGTACGAGCAGTACTTC. This sequence encodes CASREGFRYEQYF.

For the CDR3, the DNA is TGTGCCAGCAGCCTAGGGGACAAGATCAATCAGCCCCAGCATTTT. Its protein is CASSLGDKINQPQHF. The chain is built from TRBV12-3 or TRBV12-4 and TRBJ1-5, with D maybe TRBD1 (6 bases). Trimming removed 6 bases at V and 3 bases at J, with 15 bases between. This CDR3 contains 15 residues.

The V and J genes are TRBV27 and TRBJ1-1, with D uncertain. Germline V gene sequence: CDR1 MNHEY, CDR2 SMNVEV (reference sequence). The length of the CDR3 is 14 residues. The V end lost 4 bases, the J end lost 1 base, and 10 bases lay between the germline ends. The CDR3 DNA is TGTGCCAGCAGTTCTAAGCCGGAGAACACTGAAGCTTTCTTT. This gives the protein CASSSKPENTEAFF.

This clonotype was counted between two and nine times. V gene TRBV6-1 combines with J gene TRBJ1-1, with D possibly being TRBD1 (5 bases). The CDR3 has 14 residues. V was pared by 4 bases and J by 4 bases, with 13 bases between. The germline V gene has CDR1 MNHNS and CDR2 SASEGT. The CDR3 reads CASSAPSGGTEAFF. In DNA form, the CDR3 reads TGTGCCAGCAGTGCACCTTCGGGGGGCACTGAAGCTTTCTTT.

This chain links TRBV2 with TRBJ1-1; D is ambiguous. V was trimmed by 10 bases and J by 0 bases, leaving 18 bases between them. CDR3 length equals 15 residues. CDR1 is SNHLY, CDR2 FYNNEI, per germline. The CDR3 DNA reads TGTGCCACCAAGGCTCACGTTGTGGTGAACACTGAAGCTTTCTTT. This sequence encodes CATKAHVVVNTEAFF.

V and J are TRBV13 and TRBJ2-1, with 7 bases matching TRBD2. CDR3 size: 16 residues. Per germline, CDR1 PRHDT and CDR2 FYEKMQ (reference sequence). Trimming cost V 1 base and J 2 bases; bases outside gene matches: 5. DNA for the CDR3: TGTGCCAGCAGCTTAGTGGGCGGGAGAACCTACAATGAGCAGTTCTTC. Amino acid sequence: CASSLVGGRTYNEQFF.

The CDR3 is CASSFLAGSDNEQFF. The CDR3 region has the DNA TGTGCCAGCAGTTTTCTAGCGGGGTCTGACAATGAGCAGTTCTTC. The chain couples TRBV12-3 or TRBV12-4 to TRBJ2-1, with 9 bases that match TRBD2. With V trimmed by 3 bases and J by 5 bases, 5 bases remained unmatched. The CDR3 has 15 amino acids.

This chain links TRBV4-1 with TRBJ2-7, with TRBD2 identical over 8 bases. The CDR3 runs to 14 residues. J was trimmed by 5 bases and V by 8 bases; bases with no gene match: 11. Germline CDR1 reads MGHRA; CDR2 reads YSYEKL. For the CDR3, the DNA is TGCGCCAGCGGATTAGCGGGGTCGGCAGACGAGCAGTACTTC. Translating gives CASGLAGSADEQYF.

There are a few counts of this clonotype. The rearrangement uses TRBV19 and TRBJ2-7; tentatively, D is TRBD2 (5 bases). The V and J ends lost 3 bases and 2 bases respectively, with 11 bases between them. This CDR3 has 14 residues. Germline assignment: CDR1 LNHDA and CDR2 SQIVND (reference sequence). In nucleotides, the CDR3 is TGTGCCAGTAGTATGAAAGCGGTTACCTACGAGCAGTACTTC. This codes for CASSMKAVTYEQYF.

This clonotype was counted only a few times. This may stem from a read error, because a much larger clone lies one nucleotide away. The chain has TRBV2 and TRBJ2-7; D unresolved. There are 10 residues in the CDR3. Germline CDR1 and CDR2: SNHLY and FYNNEI. V lost 6 bases and J lost 3, with 3 bases in between. The CDR3 bases are TGTGCCAGCAGAAACTACGAGCAGTACTTC. Amino acids: CASRNYEQYF.

This clonotype was detected many times. The V call is TRBV20-1, the J call TRBJ2-7; TRBD2 matches at 9 bases. This CDR3 region has 16 residues. V dropped 3 bases and J dropped 1; count of bases not matched to a gene: 10. Germline lookup yields CDR1 DFQATT and CDR2 SNEGSKA (reference sequence). The CDR3 region is CSASRGLAGRSYEQYF. The CDR3 DNA follows: TGCAGTGCTAGTAGAGGTCTAGCGGGACGGTCCTACGAGCAGTACTTC.

The rearrangement uses TRBV6-5 and TRBJ1-5; D remains unclear. Trimming stripped 0 bases from V and 1 base from J, with 10 bases between. CDR1 is MNHEY and CDR2 is SVGAGI in the germline V gene. CDR3 size: 16 residues. The chain's CDR3 is CASSYSMASSNQPQHF. The CDR3 DNA is TGTGCCAGCAGTTACTCGATGGCCTCGAGCAATCAGCCCCAGCATTTT.

In this sample, this clonotype turned up many times. The chain employs TRBV27 and TRBJ2-5; TRBD2 agrees at 8 bases. The CDR3 consists of 15 residues. Germline trimming cut 5 bases from V and 1 base from J; bases unmatched to any gene: 6. Per germline, CDR1 MNHEY and CDR2 SMNVEV (reference sequence). CDR3 region: CASSPNSGTQETQYF. The CDR3, as DNA: TGTGCCAGCAGTCCCAATAGCGGGACCCAAGAGACCCAGTACTTC.

The chain couples TRBV12-3 or TRBV12-4 to TRBJ2-5, with D possibly TRBD2 on 5 matching bases. V shed 2 bases and J shed 1 base, with 8 bases lying between them. This CDR3 contains 14 residues. CDR3 coding DNA: TGTGCCAGCAGTTTACCGGGATTCCAAGAGACCCAGTACTTC. Translation: CASSLPGFQETQYF.

This chain links TRBV5-4 with TRBJ1-1; D might be TRBD1 (5 bases). Germline lookup yields CDR1 SGHNT and CDR2 YYREEE (reference sequence). V was trimmed by 0 bases and J by 11 bases, leaving 17 bases between them. The CDR3 totals 14 residues. Here the CDR3 DNA reads TGTGCCAGCAGCTTGGGCCAGGGCACTCCGCGGGCTTTCTTT. The encoded protein is CASSLGQGTPRAFF. Looking up the rest from reference TRBV5-4 and TRBJ1-1 gives the full variable domain: ETGVTQSPTHLIKTRGQQVTLRCSSQSGHNTVSWYQQALGQGPQFIFQYYREEENGRGNFPPRFSGLQFPNYSSELNVNALELDDSALYLCASSLGQGTPRAFFGQGTRLTVV.